The 23 T cell receptor beta chains reported below all come from one sample, sequenced in a study of memory B cells and T cells in multiple sclerosis. Antigens of these TCRs are unknown. TCRdb's copy holds only in-frame clones and misses some; the assay was immunoSEQ multiplex PCR. The sample shows approximately 47,000 clones, about four fifths of them seen only once. Stimulus-free culture yielded autoproliferating CFSE-dim and non-proliferating CFSE-high T cells, each sequenced separately. Cultures began with 45 million to 50 million CFSE-labeled PBMCs, unstimulated for 7 days, with replicate wells pooled. Specimen: PBMCs from blood kept in culture. All receptors derive from a human donor with multiple sclerosis.

The chain employs TRBV19 and TRBJ1-1, with a possible D match to TRBD1 (6 bases). Looked up from germline, CDR1 is LNHDA and CDR2 is SQIVND (reference sequence). Trimming stripped 2 bases from V and 4 bases from J, with 11 bases between. This CDR3 is 14 amino acids long. The CDR3 loop is CASSISQGGTEAFF. The CDR3 nucleotides are TGTGCCAGTAGTATATCACAGGGCGGCACTGAAGCTTTCTTT.

This sequence joins TRBV7-6 and TRBJ2-5, with 13 positions matching TRBD2. This CDR3 comprises 14 residues. Germline CDR1 is SGHVS and CDR2 is FNYEAQ. Trimming at V came to 0 bases and at J to 11 bases, leaving 3 bases not matched to a gene. In nucleotides, the CDR3 is TGTGCCAGCAGCTTAGCCGGGACTAGCGGGAATCAGTACTTC. As protein: CASSLAGTSGNQYF.

The chain links TRBV29-1 to TRBJ1-1; D is perhaps TRBD1 (6 bases). This CDR3 is built from 13 residues. V gave up 7 bases and J gave up 3 bases, with 15 bases separating them. Germline V CDR1 and CDR2: SQVTM, ANQGSEA. This chain's CDR3 is CSAWRGADTEAFF. DNA of the CDR3: TGCAGCGCTTGGCGGGGGGCCGACACTGAAGCTTTCTTT. Complete variable domain (other parts from reference TRBV29-1 and TRBJ1-1): SAVISQKPSRDICQRGTSLTIQCQVDSQVTMMFWYRQQPGQSLTLIATANQGSEATYESGFVIDKFPISRPNLTFSTLTVSNMSPEDSSIYLCSAWRGADTEAFFGQGTRLTVV.

This chain links TRBV7-2 with TRBJ1-3; D call uncertain. Between the trimmed V and J ends, which lost 1 base and 11 bases, there was a span of 9 bases. There are 12 residues in the CDR3. In germline, CDR1 is SGHTA, CDR2 FQGNSA. CDR3 DNA: TGTGCCAGCAGCTTAGATGCTTTCCCCATATATTTT. It encodes CASSLDAFPIYF.

This clone has a handful of counts. The gene calls are TRBV4-1 and TRBJ2-3; D gene unclear. The CDR3 extends over 15 amino acids. CDR1 is MGHRA, CDR2 YSYEKL, per germline. V was clipped by 1 base and J by 0 bases, with 8 bases between them. The CDR3 region is CASSQAVLSTDTQYF. The CDR3 bases are TGCGCCAGCAGCCAAGCAGTCCTTAGCACAGATACGCAGTATTTT.

The genes are TRBV19 and TRBJ1-2; D is perhaps TRBD1 (6 bases). The germline V gene encodes CDR1 LNHDA and CDR2 SQIVND (reference sequence). The CDR3 totals 13 residues. Trimming removed 8 bases from V and 3 bases from J, with 13 bases in between. This chain's CDR3 is CASAMDRHYGYTF. The DNA for the CDR3 is TGTGCCAGTGCCATGGACAGACACTATGGCTACACCTTC.

This chain uses TRBV28 with TRBJ1-3; the match to TRBD1 covers 8 bases. Per the germline V gene, CDR1 is MDHEN and CDR2 is SYDVKM. This CDR3 has 19 residues. V shed 6 bases, J shed 0 bases, and the junction held 16 bases outside the gene matches. The CDR3 here is CASSLRPGQAIHSGNTIYF. CDR3 nucleotides: TGTGCCAGCAGCCTCAGACCGGGACAGGCGATTCACTCTGGAAACACCATATATTTT.

V and J are TRBV6-1 and TRBJ1-3; the D is unclear. Germline V gene data show CDR1 as MNHNS and CDR2 as SASEGT. The CDR3 loop spans 14 amino acids. Between the trimmed V and J ends, which lost 6 bases and 0 bases, there was a span of 9 bases. CDR3 sequence reads: CASRSGISGNTIYF. The CDR3 bases are TGTGCCAGCAGAAGCGGGATCTCTGGAAACACCATATATTTT.

This clone came up a few times. V is TRBV19 and J is TRBJ2-1; D is uncertain. Germline lookup yields CDR1 LNHDA and CDR2 SQIVND (reference sequence). With 5 bases removed from V and 8 bases from J, the gap between germline ends came to 10 bases. CDR3 size: 12 residues. The CDR3 nucleotides are TGTGCCAGTAGTCCTAGTACAGATGAGCAGTTCTTC. Translation: CASSPSTDEQFF.

The chain is built from TRBV5-1 and TRBJ2-1, with unresolved D. V dropped 0 bases and J dropped 7 bases, with 2 bases sitting between them. This CDR3 contains 11 residues. Per germline, CDR1 SGHRS and CDR2 YFSETQ. The CDR3 loop is CASSLDNEQFF. In nucleotides, the CDR3 is TGCGCCAGCAGCTTGGATAATGAGCAGTTCTTC.

This chain uses TRBV19 with TRBJ2-7, with 10 bases that match TRBD1. The V gene end was trimmed by 2 bases and the J gene end by 6 bases; junction bases not matched to a gene: 4. Germline V gene sequence: CDR1 LNHDA, CDR2 SQIVND (reference sequence). This CDR3 comprises 14 residues. The CDR3 sequence: CASSITTGGPEQYF. The CDR3 DNA reads TGTGCCAGTAGTATAACGACAGGGGGCCCCGAGCAGTACTTC.

The V gene is TRBV2, the J gene TRBJ2-3; D not resolved. The CDR3 has 14 residues. Looked up from germline, CDR1 is SNHLY and CDR2 is FYNNEI. V was clipped by 3 bases and J by 0 bases, with 7 bases between them. CDR3 DNA sequence: TGTGCCAGCAGTGAGTTGGGGAGCACAGATACGCAGTATTTT. This translates into CASSELGSTDTQYF.

This sequence joins TRBV6-5 and TRBJ2-7; tentatively, D is TRBD2 (5 bases). CDR1 and CDR2 from the germline V gene are MNHEY and SVGAGI. This CDR3 is 12 amino acids long. The V end was cut by 8 bases, the J end by 1 base, with 9 bases between. The CDR3 DNA sequence: TGTGCCAGCTTCCGGGGTTCCTACGAGCAGTACTTC. Protein: CASFRGSYEQYF.

The chain employs TRBV5-8 and TRBJ2-2; 9 bases agree with TRBD1. The CDR3 totals 14 residues. V trimming: 6 bases; J trimming: 6 bases; junction bases outside the gene matches: 6. The germline V gene encodes CDR1 SGHTS and CDR2 YDEGEE. The CDR3 here is CASKQGASAGELFF. The CDR3 region has the DNA TGTGCCAGCAAACAGGGGGCGTCCGCCGGGGAGCTGTTTTTT.

The chain carries TRBV9 and TRBJ1-1; D gene ambiguous. Trimming removed 2 bases from V and 4 bases from J, with 9 bases in between. Germline assignment: CDR1 SGDLS and CDR2 YYNGEE. The CDR3 sequence is 13 residues long. The CDR3 DNA follows: TGTGCCAGCAGCGTCGGCCTAAGCACTGAAGCTTTCTTT. This codes for CASSVGLSTEAFF.

This clone has just one count. This sequence joins TRBV5-1 and TRBJ1-5; D not resolved. Germline CDR1 and CDR2: SGHRS and YFSETQ. There are 14 residues in the CDR3. V lost 5 bases and J 2 bases, leaving 11 bases between the germline ends. The CDR3 spells CASSFSGGNQPQHF. In DNA form, the CDR3 reads TGCGCCAGCAGTTTCAGCGGTGGCAATCAGCCCCAGCATTTT.

This clone appeared a few times. The V call is TRBV7-9, the J call TRBJ1-2; D gene unclear. CDR3 length equals 15 residues. V shed 5 bases and J shed 4 bases, with 17 bases lying between them. The germline V gene has CDR1 SEHNR and CDR2 FQNEAQ (reference sequence). The CDR3 spells CASSPGGLGIYGYTF. The CDR3 nucleotides read TGTGCCAGCAGCCCGGGCGGCTTGGGAATCTATGGCTACACCTTC.

This clone was seen only once. The chain uses TRBV7-3 and TRBJ2-7; D might be TRBD2 (5 bases). CDR1 and CDR2 (germline): SGHTA, FQGTGA. The CDR3 contains 13 residues. Trimming removed 4 bases at V and 7 bases at J, with 14 bases between. The CDR3 sequence: CASSSVGVGEQYF. The CDR3 bases are TGTGCCAGCAGCTCAGTCGGGGTAGGGGAGCAGTACTTC.

This clone has only one observation. The chain employs TRBV5-1 and TRBJ2-1, with 7 bases identical to TRBD1. After removal of 4 bases from V and 7 bases from J, the junction contained 11 bases not matched to a gene. The CDR3 covers 15 residues. The germline gives CDR1 SGHRS, CDR2 YFSETQ. CDR3 amino acids: CASSPLTGIGNEQFF. The CDR3 DNA is TGCGCCAGCAGCCCGCTGACAGGGATAGGAAATGAGCAGTTCTTC.

V usage is TRBV28 and J usage is TRBJ1-2; D uncertain. Germline V gene lookup returns CDR1 MDHEN and CDR2 SYDVKM. The ends were cut back, 6 bases at V and 4 bases at J, with 12 bases in the middle. This CDR3 comprises 13 residues. The CDR3, as DNA: TGTGCCAGCAGGTCGGGAACGAGCTATGGCTACACCTTC. Amino acids: CASRSGTSYGYTF.

The chain uses TRBV6-6 and TRBJ1-2; D call uncertain. The CDR3 has 13 amino acids. Trimming removed 5 bases at V and 2 bases at J, with 9 bases between. CDR1 and CDR2 from the germline V gene are MNHNY and SVGAGI (reference sequence). In DNA, the CDR3 is TGTGCCAGCAGTCCGGACCCAAACTATGGCTACACCTTC. Its translation is CASSPDPNYGYTF.

The V gene is TRBV5-1, the J gene TRBJ1-1; D gene unclear. This CDR3 comprises 15 residues. Germline V gene lookup returns CDR1 SGHRS and CDR2 YFSETQ. Trimming removed 0 bases at V and 2 bases at J, with 11 bases between. Here the CDR3 DNA reads TGCGCCAGCAGCTTGGGGCCTGGGAGTAACACTGAAGCTTTCTTT. It codes for CASSLGPGSNTEAFF.

The chain links TRBV4-1 to TRBJ1-2; a weak D match, TRBD1 (5 bases). Trimming shortened V by 4 bases and J by 5 bases, and 17 bases separated the two germline ends. The CDR3 runs to 15 residues. Germline V CDR1 and CDR2: MGHRA, YSYEKL. The CDR3 loop is CASSPGDGASYGYTF. The CDR3 DNA is TGCGCCAGCAGCCCCGGGGATGGGGCCTCATATGGCTACACCTTC.